This T cell receptor beta chain was captured in a study of CD8 T cells in ankylosing spondylitis. Preparation of TCR beta libraries was done by quantitative 5'-RACE with molecular barcodes. TCRdb re-called the 5' RACE reads with MiXCR, one entry per CDR3 protein. The profile shows about 230,000 distinct CDR3 sequences, around 8% of them singletons. The CDR3 spans 12 residues. Deletions cut 1 base from V and 7 bases from J, with 6 bases between. Germline assignment: CDR1 MNHEY and CDR2 SMNVEV (reference sequence). Study-level points and caveats: There was a TCR beta motif, made of several highly homologous variants, that appeared characteristic of ankylosing spondylitis blood. Matched ankylosing spondylitis synovial fluid reportedly contained a significantly enriched population of disease-linked clones. Some of the motif variants had earlier been found in reactive arthritis patients' fluid and blood.

This clonotype was counted ten times or more. Its antigen remains unknown. The origin of this receptor is a female donor with ankylosing spondylitis or in good health (not recorded which). V and J are TRBV27 and TRBJ2-3, with D perhaps assigned TRBD1 or TRBD2 (5 bases each). The sequencing sample was made of blood, either unsorted or a sorted T cell fraction (not recorded which). Here the CDR3 reads CASSLWGNTQYF. The DNA for the CDR3 is TGTGCCAGCAGTTTATGGGGGAATACGCAGTATTTT.